The TCR beta chain described here comes from a study of response to subunit inactivated influenza vaccine. Findings of the study overall: Authors suggested each seasonal flu vaccination may recruit only limited numbers of new T cells.

Comments on this clonotype: Its matching antigen is unknown.

TCRdb re-derived calls from the RT-PCR reads in MiXCR, one entry per CDR3 protein. The sample carries around 180,000 distinct CDR3 sequences, about 9.3% recorded once. Trimming took 5 bases from V and 0 from J, leaving 19 bases between them. The CDR3 loop spans 17 amino acids. The germline gives CDR1 SGHTA, CDR2 FQGTGA. The gene calls are TRBV7-3 and TRBJ1-1; no clear D gene. The sample in question was non-naive T cells sorted from PBMCs, obtained on the day of vaccination. The clonotype comes from a man aged 50 to 59 who received an inactivated influenza vaccine. In DNA form, the CDR3 reads TGTGCCAGCAGCCGTCGCGGACCGCTCGAACTGAACACTGAAGCTTTCTTT. It specifies CASSRRGPLELNTEAFF.